The TCR beta chain under discussion was sequenced for a study of blood T cells in healthy people across ages. Overall study findings and caveats: In older individuals, TCR beta diversity per million T cells was lower, falling roughly linearly with age.

Next came a second PCR, run for about 6 to 12 cycles, which used a sample-barcoded 5' primer along with a J-beta primer mix. Via MiXCR, TCRdb re-called the 5' RACE reads, giving one row per CDR3 protein. This table has about 730,000 distinct CDR3 sequences, approximately 43% appearing once. A word on this clonotype: The antigen remains unidentified.

The study drew donors from healthy Caucasian individuals in Russia aged roughly 6 to 90. Every participating donor contributed about 10 milliliters of peripheral blood through a draw. Extracted total RNA amounted to at least 5.5 micrograms for each sample. The CDR3 loop spans 14 amino acids. Germline V gives CDR1 MGHDK, CDR2 SYGVNS. V was pared by 0 bases and J by 4 bases, with 9 bases between. This clonotype was sampled from a woman aged 60-75 years in good health. Input material: blood. The V call is TRBV25-1, the J call TRBJ2-5, with a weak D call TRBD2 (6 bases). CDR3 coding DNA: TGTGCCAGCAGTGAATATGGGACTTTAGAGACCCAGTACTTC. It translates to CASSEYGTLETQYF.